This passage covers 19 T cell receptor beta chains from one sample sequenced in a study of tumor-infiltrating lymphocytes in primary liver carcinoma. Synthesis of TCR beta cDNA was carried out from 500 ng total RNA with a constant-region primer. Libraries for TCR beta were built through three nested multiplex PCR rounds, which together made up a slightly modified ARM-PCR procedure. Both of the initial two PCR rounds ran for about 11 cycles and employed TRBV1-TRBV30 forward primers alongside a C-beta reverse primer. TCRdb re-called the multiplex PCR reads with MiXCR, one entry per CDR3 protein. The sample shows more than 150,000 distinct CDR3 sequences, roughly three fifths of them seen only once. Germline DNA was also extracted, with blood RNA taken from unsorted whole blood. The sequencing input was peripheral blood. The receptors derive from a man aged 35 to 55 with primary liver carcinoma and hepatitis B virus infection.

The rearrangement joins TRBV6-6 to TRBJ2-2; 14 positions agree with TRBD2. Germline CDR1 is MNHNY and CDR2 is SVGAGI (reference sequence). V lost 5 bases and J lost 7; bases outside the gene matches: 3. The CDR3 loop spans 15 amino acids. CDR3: CASSGTSGRNGELFF. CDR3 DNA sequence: TGTGCCAGCAGTGGGACTAGCGGGAGAAACGGGGAGCTGTTTTTT.

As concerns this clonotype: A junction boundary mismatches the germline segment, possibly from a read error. The CDR3 coding sequence is TGTGCCAGCAGTTACTCTAGGGGGACGAACACTGAAGCTTTCTTC. This codes for CASSYSRGTNTEAFF. This chain joins TRBV6-6 and TRBJ1-1; D perhaps matches TRBD1 (6 bases). This CDR3 contains 15 residues. Germline assignment: CDR1 MNHNY and CDR2 SVGAGI (reference sequence).

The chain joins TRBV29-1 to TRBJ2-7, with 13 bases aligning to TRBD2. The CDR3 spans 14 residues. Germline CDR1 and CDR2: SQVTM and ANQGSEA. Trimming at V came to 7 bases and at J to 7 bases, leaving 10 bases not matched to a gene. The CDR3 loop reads CSASGTSGMVEQYF. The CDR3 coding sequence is TGCAGCGCATCCGGGACTAGCGGGATGGTAGAGCAGTACTTC.

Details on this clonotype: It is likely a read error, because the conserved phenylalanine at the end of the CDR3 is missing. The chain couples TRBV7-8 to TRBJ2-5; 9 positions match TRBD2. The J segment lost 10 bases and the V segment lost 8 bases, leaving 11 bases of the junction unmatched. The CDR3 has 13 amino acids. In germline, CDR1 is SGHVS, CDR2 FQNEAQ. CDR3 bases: TGTGCCAGCTCGGGACTAGCCGGACGTGACCAGTACTAC. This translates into CASSGLAGRDQYY.

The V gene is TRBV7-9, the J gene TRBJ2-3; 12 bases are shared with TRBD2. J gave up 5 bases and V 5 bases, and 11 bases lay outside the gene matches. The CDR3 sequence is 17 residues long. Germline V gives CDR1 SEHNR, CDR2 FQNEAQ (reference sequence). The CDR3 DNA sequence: TGTGCCAGCAGCCCTAGCGGGAGGGCCTATTATGGAGATACGCAGTATTTT. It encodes CASSPSGRAYYGDTQYF.

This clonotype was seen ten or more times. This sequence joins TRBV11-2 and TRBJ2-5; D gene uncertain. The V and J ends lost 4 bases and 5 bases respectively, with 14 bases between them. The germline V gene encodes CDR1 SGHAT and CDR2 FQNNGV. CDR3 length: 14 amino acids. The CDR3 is CASSSLLGGETQYF. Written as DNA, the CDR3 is TGTGCCAGCAGCTCCCTATTAGGTGGGGAGACCCAGTACTTC. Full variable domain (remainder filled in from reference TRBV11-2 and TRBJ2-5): EAGVAQSPRYKIIEKRQSVAFWCNPISGHATLYWYQQILGQGPKLLIQFQNNGVVDDSQLPKDRFSAERLKGVDSTLKIQPAKLEDSAVYLCASSSLLGGETQYFGPGTRLLVL.

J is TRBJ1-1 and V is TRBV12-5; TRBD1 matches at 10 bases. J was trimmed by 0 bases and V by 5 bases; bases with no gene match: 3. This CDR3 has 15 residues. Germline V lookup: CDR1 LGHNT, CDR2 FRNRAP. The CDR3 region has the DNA TGTGCTAGTGGTAGAGGGACAGGGGTGAACACTGAAGCTTTCTTT. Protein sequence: CASGRGTGVNTEAFF. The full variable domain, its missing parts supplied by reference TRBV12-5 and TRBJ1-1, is DARVTQTPRHKVTEMGQEVTMRCQPILGHNTVFWYRQTMMQGLELLAYFRNRAPLDDSGMPKDRFSAEMPDATLATLKIQPSEPRDSAVYFCASGRGTGVNTEAFFGQGTRLTVV.

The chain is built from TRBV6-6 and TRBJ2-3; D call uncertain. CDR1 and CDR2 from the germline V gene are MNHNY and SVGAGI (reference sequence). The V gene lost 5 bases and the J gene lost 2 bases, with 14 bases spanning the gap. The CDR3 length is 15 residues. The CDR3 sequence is CASSPTDRATDTQYF. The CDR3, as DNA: TGTGCCAGCAGTCCCACCGACCGGGCCACAGATACGCAGTATTTT.

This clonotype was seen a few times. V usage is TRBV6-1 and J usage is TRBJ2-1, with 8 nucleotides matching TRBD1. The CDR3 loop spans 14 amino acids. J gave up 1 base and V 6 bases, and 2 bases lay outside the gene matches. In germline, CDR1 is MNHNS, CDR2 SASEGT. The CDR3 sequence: CASSGQGSYNEQFF. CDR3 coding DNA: TGTGCCAGCAGCGGACAGGGATCCTACAATGAGCAGTTCTTC.

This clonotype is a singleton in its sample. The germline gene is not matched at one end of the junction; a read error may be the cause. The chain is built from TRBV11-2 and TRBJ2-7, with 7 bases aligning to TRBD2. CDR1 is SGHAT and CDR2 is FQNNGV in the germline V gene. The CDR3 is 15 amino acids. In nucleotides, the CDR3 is TGTGCCAGCGGCTTAGTGGGGGGGAGCTCCTATGAGCAGTACTTC. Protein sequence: CASGLVGGSSYEQYF. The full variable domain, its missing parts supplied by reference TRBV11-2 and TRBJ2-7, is EAGVAQSPRYKIIEKRQSVAFWCNPISGHATLYWYQQILGQGPKLLIQFQNNGVVDDSQLPKDRFSAERLKGVDSTLKIQPAKLEDSAVYLCASGLVGGSSYEQYFGPGTRLTVT.

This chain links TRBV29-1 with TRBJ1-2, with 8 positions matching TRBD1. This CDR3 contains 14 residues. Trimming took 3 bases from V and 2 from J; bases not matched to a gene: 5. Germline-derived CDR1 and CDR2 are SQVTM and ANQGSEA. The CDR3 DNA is TGCAGCGTTGACCCGACAGGGGACAACTATGGCTACACCTTC. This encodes CSVDPTGDNYGYTF.

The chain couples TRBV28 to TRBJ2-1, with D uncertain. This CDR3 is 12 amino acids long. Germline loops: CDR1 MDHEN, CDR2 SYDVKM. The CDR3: CVISPWDNEQFF. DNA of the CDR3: TGTGTCATCAGTCCCTGGGACAATGAGCAGTTCTTC.

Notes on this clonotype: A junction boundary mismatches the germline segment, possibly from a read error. CDR3 sequence (DNA): TGTGCCAGCAGCTTGCGGCCGGGACCGGTGGGAGGGCCGAACATCGGGGAGCTGTTTTTT. This encodes CASSLRPGPVGGPNIGELFF. This chain connects TRBV5-5 to TRBJ2-2; 7 nucleotides align to TRBD2. Looked up from germline, CDR1 is SGHKS and CDR2 is YYEKEE (reference sequence). The CDR3 runs 20 residues.

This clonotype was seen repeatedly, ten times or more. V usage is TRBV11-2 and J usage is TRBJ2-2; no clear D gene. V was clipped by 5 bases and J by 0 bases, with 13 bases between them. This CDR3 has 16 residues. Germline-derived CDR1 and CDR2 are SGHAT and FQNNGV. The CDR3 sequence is CASSPSIPPNTGELFF. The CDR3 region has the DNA TGTGCCAGCAGCCCTTCTATCCCTCCGAACACCGGGGAGCTGTTTTTT.

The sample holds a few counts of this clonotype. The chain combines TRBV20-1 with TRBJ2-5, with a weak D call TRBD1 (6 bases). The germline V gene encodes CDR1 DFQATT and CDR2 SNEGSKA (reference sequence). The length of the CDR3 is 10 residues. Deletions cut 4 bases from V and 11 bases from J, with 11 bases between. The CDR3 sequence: CSATPGQQYF. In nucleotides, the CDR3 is TGCAGTGCTACGCCTGGACAGCAGTACTTC.

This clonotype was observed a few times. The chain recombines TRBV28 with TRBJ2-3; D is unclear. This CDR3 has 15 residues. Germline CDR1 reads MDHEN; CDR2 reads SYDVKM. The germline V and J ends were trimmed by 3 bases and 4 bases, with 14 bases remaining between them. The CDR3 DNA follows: TGTGCCAGCAGTTTGAACCCAGTGGTTCCAGATACGCAGTATTTT. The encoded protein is CASSLNPVVPDTQYF.

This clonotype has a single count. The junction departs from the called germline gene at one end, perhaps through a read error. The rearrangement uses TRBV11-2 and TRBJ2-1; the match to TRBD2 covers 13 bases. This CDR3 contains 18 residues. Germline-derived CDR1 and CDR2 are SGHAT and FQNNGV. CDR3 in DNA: TGTGCCGGCAGCTCATATGCGGGACTAGCGGGACCCTACAATGAGCAGTTCTTC. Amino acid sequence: CAGSSYAGLAGPYNEQFF.

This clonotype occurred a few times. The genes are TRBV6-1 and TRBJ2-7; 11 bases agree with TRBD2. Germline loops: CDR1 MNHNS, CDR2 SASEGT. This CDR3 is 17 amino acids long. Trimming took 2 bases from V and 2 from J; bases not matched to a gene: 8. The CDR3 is CASSERTSGFTPYEQYF. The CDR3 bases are TGTGCCAGCAGTGAAAGGACTAGCGGGTTTACCCCCTACGAGCAGTACTTC.

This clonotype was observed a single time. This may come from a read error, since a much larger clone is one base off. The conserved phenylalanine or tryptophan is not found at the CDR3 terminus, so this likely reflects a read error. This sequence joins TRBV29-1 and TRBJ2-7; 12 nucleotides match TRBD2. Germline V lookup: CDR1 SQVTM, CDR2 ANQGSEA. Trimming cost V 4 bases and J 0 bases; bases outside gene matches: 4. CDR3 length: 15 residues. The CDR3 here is CSVVPTSGSSYEQYL. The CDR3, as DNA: TGCAGCGTTGTACCGACTAGCGGGAGCTCCTACGAGCAGTACTTA.